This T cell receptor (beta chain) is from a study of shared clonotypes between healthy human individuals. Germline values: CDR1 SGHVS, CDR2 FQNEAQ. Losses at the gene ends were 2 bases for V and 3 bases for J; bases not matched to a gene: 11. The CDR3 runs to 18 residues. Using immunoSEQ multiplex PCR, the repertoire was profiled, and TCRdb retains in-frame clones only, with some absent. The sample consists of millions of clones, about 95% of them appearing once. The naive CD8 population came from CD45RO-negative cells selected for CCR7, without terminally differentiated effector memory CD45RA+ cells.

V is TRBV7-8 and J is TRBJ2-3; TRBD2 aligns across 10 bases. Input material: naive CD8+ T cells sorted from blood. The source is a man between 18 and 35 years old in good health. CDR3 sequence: CASSLTSGTSVTTDTQYF. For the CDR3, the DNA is TGTGCCAGCAGCTTAACCTCCGGGACTAGCGTAACTACAGATACGCAGTATTTT.